This passage covers 2 T cell receptor beta chains from one sample sequenced in a study of PD-1 blockade in classical Hodgkin lymphoma. Some clones are missing from TCRdb's copy, which holds only in-frame ones; the method was immunoSEQ multiplex PCR. The data show about 43,000 clones, around three quarters seen once. All trial patients relapsed after autologous stem cell transplantation. Sequencing used peripheral blood mononuclear cells (PBMCs), obtained before the second cycle of nivolumab. These receptors were taken from a human donor with classical Hodgkin lymphoma.

The chain carries TRBV6-5 and TRBJ1-5; D perhaps matches TRBD1 (6 bases). Germline CDR1 MNHEY, CDR2 SVGAGI. V dropped 7 bases and J dropped 4 bases, with 11 bases sitting between them. The CDR3 totals 13 residues. For the CDR3, the DNA is TGTGCCAGCAAAGTAGGACAGAATCAGCCCCAGCATTTT. This encodes CASKVGQNQPQHF.

The V call is TRBV10-3, the J call TRBJ1-2, with unresolved D. The CDR3 runs 13 residues. The V end was cut by 6 bases, the J end by 0 bases, with 8 bases between. Germline V gives CDR1 ENHRY, CDR2 SYGVKD. CDR3 region: CAIRGTANYGYTF. CDR3 nucleotides: TGTGCCATCAGGGGTACAGCTAACTATGGCTACACCTTC.